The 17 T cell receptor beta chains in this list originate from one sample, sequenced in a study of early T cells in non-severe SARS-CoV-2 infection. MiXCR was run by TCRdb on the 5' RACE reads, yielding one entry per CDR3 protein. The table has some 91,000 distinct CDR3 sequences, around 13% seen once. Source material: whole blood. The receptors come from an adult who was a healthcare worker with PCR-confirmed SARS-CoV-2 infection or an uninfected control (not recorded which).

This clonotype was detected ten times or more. The CDR3 sequence is CASRSTGSTDTQYF. The CDR3 bases are TGTGCCAGCAGGTCGACAGGAAGCACAGATACGCAGTATTTT. The chain couples TRBV28 to TRBJ2-3, with D tentatively TRBD1 (6 bases). CDR1 and CDR2 (germline): MDHEN, SYDVKM. V lost 6 bases and J lost 0, with 10 bases in between. The CDR3 sequence is 14 residues long.

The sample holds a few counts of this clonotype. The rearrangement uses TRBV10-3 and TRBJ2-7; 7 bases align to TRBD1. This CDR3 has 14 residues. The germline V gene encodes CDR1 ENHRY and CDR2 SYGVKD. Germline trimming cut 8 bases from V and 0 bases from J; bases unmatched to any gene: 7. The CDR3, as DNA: TGTGCCATCGCGCGGACAGGCAGCTCCTACGAGCAGTACTTC. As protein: CAIARTGSSYEQYF.

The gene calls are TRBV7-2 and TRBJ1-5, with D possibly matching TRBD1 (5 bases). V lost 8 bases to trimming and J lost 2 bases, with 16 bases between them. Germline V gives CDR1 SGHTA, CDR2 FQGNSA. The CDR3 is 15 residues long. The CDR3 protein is CASAPSAGRNQPQHF. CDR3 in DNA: TGTGCCAGCGCCCCGTCGGCAGGGCGCAATCAGCCCCAGCATTTT.

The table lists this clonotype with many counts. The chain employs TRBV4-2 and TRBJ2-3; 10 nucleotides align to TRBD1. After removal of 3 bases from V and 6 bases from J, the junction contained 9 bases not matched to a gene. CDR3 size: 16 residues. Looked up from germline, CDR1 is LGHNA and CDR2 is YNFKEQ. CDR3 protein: CASSQASGGQGDTQYF. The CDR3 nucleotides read TGTGCCAGCAGCCAGGCATCTGGGGGACAGGGGGATACGCAGTATTTT.

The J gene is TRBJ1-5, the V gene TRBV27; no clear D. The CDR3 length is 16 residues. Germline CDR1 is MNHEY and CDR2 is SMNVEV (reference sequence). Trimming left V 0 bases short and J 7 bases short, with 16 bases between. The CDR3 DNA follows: TGTGCCAGCAGTTTATCGAGCTGCCAGCTGGGCCAGCCCCAGCATTTT. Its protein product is CASSLSSCQLGQPQHF.

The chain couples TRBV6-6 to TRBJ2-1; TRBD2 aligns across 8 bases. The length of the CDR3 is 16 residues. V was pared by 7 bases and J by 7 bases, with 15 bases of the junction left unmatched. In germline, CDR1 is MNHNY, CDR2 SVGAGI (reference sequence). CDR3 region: CASIIGGSGGLNEQFF. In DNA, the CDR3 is TGTGCCAGCATCATCGGCGGGTCGGGGGGGCTTAATGAGCAGTTCTTC.

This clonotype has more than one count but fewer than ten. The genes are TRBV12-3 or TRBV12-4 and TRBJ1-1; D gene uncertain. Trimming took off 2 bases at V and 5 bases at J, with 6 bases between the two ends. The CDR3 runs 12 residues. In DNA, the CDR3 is TGTGCCAGCAGTTTACAGTGGACTGAAGCTTTCTTT. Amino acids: CASSLQWTEAFF.

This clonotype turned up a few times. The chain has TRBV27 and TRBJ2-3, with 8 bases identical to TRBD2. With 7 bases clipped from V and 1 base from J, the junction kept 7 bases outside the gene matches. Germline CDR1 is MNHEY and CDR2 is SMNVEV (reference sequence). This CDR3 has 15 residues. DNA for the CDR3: TGTGCCAGCAATTTCCCAGCGGGGGGCACAGATACGCAGTATTTT. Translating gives CASNFPAGGTDTQYF.

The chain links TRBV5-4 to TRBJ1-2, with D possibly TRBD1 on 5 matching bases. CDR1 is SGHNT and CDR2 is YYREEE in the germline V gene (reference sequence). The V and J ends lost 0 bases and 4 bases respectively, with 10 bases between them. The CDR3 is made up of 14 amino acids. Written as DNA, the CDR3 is TGTGCCAGCAGCTTGGGCGGGACCCCCTATGGCTACACCTTC. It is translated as CASSLGGTPYGYTF.

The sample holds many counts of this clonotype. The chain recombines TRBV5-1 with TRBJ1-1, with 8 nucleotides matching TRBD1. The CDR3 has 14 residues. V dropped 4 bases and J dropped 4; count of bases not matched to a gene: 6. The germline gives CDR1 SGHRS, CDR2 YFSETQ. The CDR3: CASSLTGGSTEAFF. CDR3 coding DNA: TGCGCCAGCAGCCTTACAGGGGGTTCCACTGAAGCTTTCTTT.

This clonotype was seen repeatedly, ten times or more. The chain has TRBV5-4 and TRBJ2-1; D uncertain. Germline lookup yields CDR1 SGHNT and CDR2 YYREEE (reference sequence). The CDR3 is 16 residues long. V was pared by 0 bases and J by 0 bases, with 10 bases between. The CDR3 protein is CASSLGSFSSYNEQFF. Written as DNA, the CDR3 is TGTGCCAGCAGCTTGGGTTCTTTTAGCTCCTACAATGAGCAGTTCTTC.

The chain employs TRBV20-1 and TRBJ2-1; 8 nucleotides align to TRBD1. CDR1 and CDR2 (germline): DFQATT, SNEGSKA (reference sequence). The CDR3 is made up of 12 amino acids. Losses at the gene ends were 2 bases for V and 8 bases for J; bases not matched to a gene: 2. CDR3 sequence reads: CSARQGAHEQFF. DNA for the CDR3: TGCAGTGCTAGACAGGGGGCCCATGAGCAGTTCTTC.

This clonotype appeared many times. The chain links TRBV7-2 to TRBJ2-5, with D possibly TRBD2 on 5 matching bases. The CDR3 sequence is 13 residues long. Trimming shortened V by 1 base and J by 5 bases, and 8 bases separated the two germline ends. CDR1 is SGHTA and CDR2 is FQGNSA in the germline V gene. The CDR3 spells CASSLEREETQYF. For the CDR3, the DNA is TGTGCCAGCAGCTTAGAAAGGGAGGAGACCCAGTACTTC.

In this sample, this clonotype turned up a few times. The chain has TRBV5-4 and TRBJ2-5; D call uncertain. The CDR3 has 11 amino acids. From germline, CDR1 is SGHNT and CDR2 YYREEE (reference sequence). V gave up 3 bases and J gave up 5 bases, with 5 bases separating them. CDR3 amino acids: CASSSGETQYF. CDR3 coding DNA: TGTGCCAGCAGCTCTGGGGAGACCCAGTACTTC.

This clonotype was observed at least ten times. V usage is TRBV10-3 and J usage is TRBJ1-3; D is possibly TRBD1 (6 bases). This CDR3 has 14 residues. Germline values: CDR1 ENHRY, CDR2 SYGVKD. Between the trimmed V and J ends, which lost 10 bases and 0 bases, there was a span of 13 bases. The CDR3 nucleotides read TGTGCCACTACAGGGATCGCCTCTGGAAACACCATATATTTT. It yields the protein CATTGIASGNTIYF.

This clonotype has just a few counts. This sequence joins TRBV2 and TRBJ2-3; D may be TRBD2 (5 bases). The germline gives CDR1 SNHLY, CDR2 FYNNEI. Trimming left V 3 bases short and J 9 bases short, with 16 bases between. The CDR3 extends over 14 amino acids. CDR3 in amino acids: CASSDWGDLGTQYF. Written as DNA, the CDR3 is TGTGCCAGCAGTGACTGGGGAGATTTGGGAACGCAGTATTTT.

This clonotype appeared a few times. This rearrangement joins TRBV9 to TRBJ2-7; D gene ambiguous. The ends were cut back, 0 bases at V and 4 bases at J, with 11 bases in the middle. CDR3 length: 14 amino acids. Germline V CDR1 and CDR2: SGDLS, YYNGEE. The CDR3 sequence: CASSVVGNSYEQYF. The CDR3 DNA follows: TGTGCCAGCAGCGTAGTGGGGAACAGTTACGAGCAGTACTTC.